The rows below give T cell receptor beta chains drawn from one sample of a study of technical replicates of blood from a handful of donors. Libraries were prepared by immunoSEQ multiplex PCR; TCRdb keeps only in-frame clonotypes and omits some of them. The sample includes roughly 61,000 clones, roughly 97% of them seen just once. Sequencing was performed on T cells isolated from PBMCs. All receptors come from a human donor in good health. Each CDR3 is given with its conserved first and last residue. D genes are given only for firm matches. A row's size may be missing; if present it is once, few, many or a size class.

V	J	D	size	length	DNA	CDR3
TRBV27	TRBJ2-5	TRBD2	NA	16	TGTGCCAGCAGTTACGGCGTGCGGGAGAGCCAAGAGACCCAGTACTTC	CASSYGVRESQETQYF
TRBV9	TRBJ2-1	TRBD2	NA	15	TGTGCCAGCAGCGTAGGACTAGCGGGAAGCAATGAGCAGTTCTTC	CASSVGLAGSNEQFF
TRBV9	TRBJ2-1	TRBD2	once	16	TGTGCCAGCAGCGTATTACTAGCGGGGTCTATAGCTGAGCAGTTCTTC	CASSVLLAGSIAEQFF
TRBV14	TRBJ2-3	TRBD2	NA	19	TGTGCCAGCAGCGGAAAGACAATGTTGGCTAGCGGGGGCACAGATACGCAGTATTTT	CASSGKTMLASGGTDTQYF
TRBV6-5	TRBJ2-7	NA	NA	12	TGTGCCAGCAGTTATGACAGCTACGAGCAGTACTTC	CASSYDSYEQYF
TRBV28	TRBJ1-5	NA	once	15	TGTGCCAGCAGTAGAACGGGGATGGGCAATCAGCCCCAGCATTTT	CASSRTGMGNQPQHF
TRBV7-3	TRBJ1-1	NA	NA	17	TGTGCCAGCAGCTTCTCAATGGGGGCGCTATTAAGAACTGAAGCTTTCTTT	CASSFSMGALLRTEAFF
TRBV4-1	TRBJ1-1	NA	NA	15	TGCGCCAGCAGCCAAGCGAGCGGGGCAAACACTGAAGCTTTCTTT	CASSQASGANTEAFF
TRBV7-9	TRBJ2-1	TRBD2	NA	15	TGTGCCAGCAGCTTACTAAGCGGGAGGTTCAATGAGCAGTTCTTC	CASSLLSGRFNEQFF
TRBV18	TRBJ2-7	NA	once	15	TGTGCCAGCTCACCCTCTGGGGGCGGCTCCTACGAGCAGTACTTC	CASSPSGGGSYEQYF
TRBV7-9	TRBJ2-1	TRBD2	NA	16	TGTGCCAGCAGCGTTAGCGGGAGTGGGGTTTACAATGAGCAGTTCTTC	CASSVSGSGVYNEQFF
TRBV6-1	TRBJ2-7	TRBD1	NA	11	TGTGCCAGCACCCCGGACAGGGAGCAGTACTTC	CASTPDREQYF
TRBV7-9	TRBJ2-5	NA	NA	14	TGTGCCAGCAGCCGACCTACAGGGTGGGAGACCCAGTACTTC	CASSRPTGWETQYF
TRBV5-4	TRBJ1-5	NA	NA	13	TGTGCCAGCAGCTTGGACAGCCATCAGCCCCAGCATTTT	CASSLDSHQPQHF
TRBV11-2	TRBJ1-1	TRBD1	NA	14	TGTGCCAGCAGCTCGGGACAGACAAACACTGAAGCTTTCTTT	CASSSGQTNTEAFF
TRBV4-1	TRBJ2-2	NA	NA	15	TGCGCCAGCAGCCAAGACCCCGGGAACACCGGGGAGCTGTTTTTT	CASSQDPGNTGELFF
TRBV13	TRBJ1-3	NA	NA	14	TGTGCCAGCAGCTTAGGCCAGCGGGGAAACACCATATATTTT	CASSLGQRGNTIYF
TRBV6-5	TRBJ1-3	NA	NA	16	TGTGCCAGCAGTTACTCGATAGAACAGCATTTAAACACCATATATTTT	CASSYSIEQHLNTIYF
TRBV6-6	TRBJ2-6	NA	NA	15	TGTGCCAGCAGTTACACAGGGCCGGGGGCCAACGTCCTGACTTTC	CASSYTGPGANVLTF
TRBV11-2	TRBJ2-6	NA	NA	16	TGTGCCAGCAGCCCAAACCTATATTCTGGGGCCAACGTCCTGACTTTC	CASSPNLYSGANVLTF
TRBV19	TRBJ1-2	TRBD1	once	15	TGTGCCAGTAGGGAATGGGACAGTACTAACTATGGCTACACCTTC	CASREWDSTNYGYTF
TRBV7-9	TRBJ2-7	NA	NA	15	TGTGCCAGCAGCCCCATCGGGACTGTAACCTACGAGCAGTACTTC	CASSPIGTVTYEQYF
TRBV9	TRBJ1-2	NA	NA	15	TGTGCCAGCAGCGGCACTCTACAGGATAACTATGGCTACACCTTC	CASSGTLQDNYGYTF
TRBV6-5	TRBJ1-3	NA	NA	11	TGTGCCAGCAGTTACGATGGAACAGAGTATTTT	CASSYDGTEYF
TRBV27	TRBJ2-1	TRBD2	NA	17	TGTGCCAGCAGTTCCACTAGCGGCTTATTCTCCTACAATGAGCAGTTCTTC	CASSSTSGLFSYNEQFF
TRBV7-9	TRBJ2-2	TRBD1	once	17	TGTGCCAGCAGCCCCCGAAGAGGGACAGGGGTCACCGGGGAGCTGTTTTTT	CASSPRRGTGVTGELFF
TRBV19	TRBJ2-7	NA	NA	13	TGTGCCAGTAGATCAGAATCCCCCTACGAGCAGTACTTC	CASRSESPYEQYF
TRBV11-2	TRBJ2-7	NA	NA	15	TGTGCCAGCACCCTATCGAGGGTTAGCTCCTACGAGCAGTACTTC	CASTLSRVSSYEQYF
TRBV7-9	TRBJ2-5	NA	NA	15	TGTGCCAGCAGCTTAGGAGGTAGCCTTGGGGAGACCCAGTACTTC	CASSLGGSLGETQYF
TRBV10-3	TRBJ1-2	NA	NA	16	TGTGCCATCAGTGAGGGTCACTCGACACCTAACTATGGCTACACCTTC	CAISEGHSTPNYGYTF
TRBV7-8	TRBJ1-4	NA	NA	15	TGTGCCAGCAGTGCAAGGGACACAACTAATGAAAAACTGTTTTTT	CASSARDTTNEKLFF
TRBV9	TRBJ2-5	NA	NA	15	TGTGCCAGCAGCTTATCGACTACCCCCCAAGAGACCCAGTACTTC	CASSLSTTPQETQYF
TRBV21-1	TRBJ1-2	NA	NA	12	TGTGCCAGCAGCAAATCCAGGTATGGCTACACCTTC	CASSKSRYGYTF
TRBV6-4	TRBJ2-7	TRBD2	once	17	TGTGCCAGACCGGTCGCCCGGGGACTACCTAAGGACTACGAGCAGTACTTC	CARPVARGLPKDYEQYF
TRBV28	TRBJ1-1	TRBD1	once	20	TGTGCCAGCAGCACCCCGGGACAGGGGGCGTTCCAAACCCTGGACACTGAAGCTTTCTTT	CASSTPGQGAFQTLDTEAFF
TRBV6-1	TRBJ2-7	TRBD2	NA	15	TGTGCCAGCAGTGAAGCGTACGGGGGGGTACGCAAGCAGTACTTC	CASSEAYGGVRKQYF
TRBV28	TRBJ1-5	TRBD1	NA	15	TGTGCCAGCAGCCGTCGGACAGGCGGCAATCAGCCCCAGCATTTT	CASSRRTGGNQPQHF
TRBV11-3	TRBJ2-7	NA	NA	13	TGTGCCAGCAGCTTAGATTCAGGGTACGAGCAGTACTTC	CASSLDSGYEQYF
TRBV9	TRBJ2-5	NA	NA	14	TGTGCCAGCAGCGGACTGATTACAGGGGAGACCCAGTACTTC	CASSGLITGETQYF
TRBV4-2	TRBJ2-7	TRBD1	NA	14	TGTGCCAGCAGCCACCGGACAGGGAAAGGAGAGCAGTACTTC	CASSHRTGKGEQYF
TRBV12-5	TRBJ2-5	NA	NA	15	TGTGCTAGTGGTTTGTCTAGATGGTTCCAAGAGACCCAGTACTTC	CASGLSRWFQETQYF
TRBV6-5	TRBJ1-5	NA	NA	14	TGTGCCAGCAGAAAAAACAGGGATAGGGGGCCCCAGCATTTT	CASRKNRDRGPQHF
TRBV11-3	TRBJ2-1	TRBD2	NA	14	TGTGCCAGCAGCTTAGAGGCTAGCGGGCCGGAGCAGTTCTTC	CASSLEASGPEQFF
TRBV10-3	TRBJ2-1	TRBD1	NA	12	TGTGCCATCAAGGGACAGTACAATGAGCAGTTCTTC	CAIKGQYNEQFF
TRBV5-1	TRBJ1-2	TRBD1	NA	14	TGCGCCAGCAGCCCAGGACAGGGATACTATGGCTACACCTTC	CASSPGQGYYGYTF
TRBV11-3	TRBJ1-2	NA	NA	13	TGTGCCAGCAGCTTATATTTGAGCTATGGCTACACCTTC	CASSLYLSYGYTF
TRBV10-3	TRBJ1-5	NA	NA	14	TGTGCCATCAGCGACTATAATAGCAATCAGCCCCAGCATTTT	CAISDYNSNQPQHF
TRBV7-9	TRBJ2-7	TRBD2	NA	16	TGTGCCAGCAGCTTTGGGGCGGGAGGACGCGGTTACGAGCAGTACTTC	CASSFGAGGRGYEQYF
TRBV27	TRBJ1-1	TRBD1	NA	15	TGTGCCAGCCGGAACAGGGGGGGAATGAACACTGAAGCTTTCTTT	CASRNRGGMNTEAFF
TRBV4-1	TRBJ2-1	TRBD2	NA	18	TGCGCCAGCAGCCAAGATGGCGGGAGCCTTACTCCCTACAATGAGCAGTTCTTC	CASSQDGGSLTPYNEQFF
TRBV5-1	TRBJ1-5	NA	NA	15	TGCGCCAGCAGCTTAATGACAGGTAGCAATCAGCCCCAGCATTTT	CASSLMTGSNQPQHF
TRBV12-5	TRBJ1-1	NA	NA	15	TGTGCTAGTGGTTACCCCTGGGGCATGAACACTGAAGCTTTCTTT	CASGYPWGMNTEAFF
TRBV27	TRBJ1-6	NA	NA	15	TGTGCCAGCAGAGGGGCAAGCAGGGTTTATTCACCCCTCCACTTT	CASRGASRVYSPLHF
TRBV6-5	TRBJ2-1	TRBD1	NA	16	TGTGCCAGCAGTTACGTAGGGGGCCTTTCCTACAATGAGCAGTTCTTC	CASSYVGGLSYNEQFF
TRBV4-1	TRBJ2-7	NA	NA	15	TGCGCCAGCAGCCACCAAACAGGGTTCCCCTACGAGCAGTACTTC	CASSHQTGFPYEQYF